The 24 T cell receptor beta chains below all came from one sample that was sequenced in a study of Graves' ophthalmopathy and Graves' hyperthyroidism. Scientists amplified the TCR beta CDR3 regions from RNA transcripts. An initial RT-PCR round employing HTBI primers preceded a second-round multiplex PCR. MiXCR was run by TCRdb on the multiplex PCR reads, yielding one entry per CDR3 protein. The data show 200,000 to 250,000 distinct CDR3 sequences, 20% to 25% seen once. The material sequenced was peripheral blood. These receptors all come from a woman between 45 and 65 years old with Graves' ophthalmopathy.

This clonotype was seen repeatedly, ten times or more. The genes are TRBV28 and TRBJ1-2; D gene ambiguous. The CDR3 is 14 residues long. Germline CDR1 is MDHEN and CDR2 is SYDVKM. V lost 5 bases, J lost 1 base, and 11 bases lay in between. This CDR3 is CASSLGESNYGYTF. CDR3 nucleotide sequence: TGTGCCAGCAGTCTCGGGGAGAGTAACTATGGCTACACCTTC.

This clonotype was found many times. V and J are TRBV5-1 and TRBJ1-1; 10 nucleotides line up with TRBD1. This CDR3 has 14 residues. Per the germline V gene, CDR1 is SGHRS and CDR2 is YFSETQ. Trimming at V came to 4 bases and at J to 6 bases, leaving 6 bases not matched to a gene. CDR3 loop: CASSGQGGVAEAFF. CDR3 in DNA: TGCGCCAGCAGCGGACAGGGGGGGGTCGCTGAAGCTTTCTTT. The full variable domain, completed using reference TRBV5-1 and TRBJ1-1, is KAGVTQTPRYLIKTRGQQVTLSCSPISGHRSVSWYQQTPGQGLQFLFEYFSETQRNKGNFPGRFSGRQFSNSRSEMNVSTLELGDSALYLCASSGQGGVAEAFFGQGTRLTVV.

This clonotype was counted many times. This rearrangement joins TRBV11-2 to TRBJ2-2; TRBD1 matches 8 bases. Looked up from germline, CDR1 is SGHAT and CDR2 is FQNNGV. V dropped 2 bases and J dropped 6; count of bases not matched to a gene: 5. The CDR3 spans 15 residues. The CDR3 loop reads CASSLTGGRSGELFF. CDR3 DNA: TGTGCCAGCAGCTTAACAGGGGGTCGGTCCGGGGAGCTGTTTTTT. The full variable domain, its missing parts supplied by reference TRBV11-2 and TRBJ2-2, is EAGVAQSPRYKIIEKRQSVAFWCNPISGHATLYWYQQILGQGPKLLIQFQNNGVVDDSQLPKDRFSAERLKGVDSTLKIQPAKLEDSAVYLCASSLTGGRSGELFFGEGSRLTVL.

This clonotype showed up just a few times. The CDR3 spells CASSRFNEQYF. As DNA, the CDR3 is TGTGCCAGCAGCCGGTTCAACGAGCAGTACTTC. The V call is TRBV6-2 or TRBV6-3, the J call TRBJ2-7; D is ambiguous. This CDR3 is built from 11 residues. Trimming shortened V by 6 bases and J by 5 bases, and 8 bases separated the two germline ends. CDR1 is MNHEY and CDR2 is SVGEGT in the germline V gene.

The table lists this clonotype with many counts. The CDR3 DNA sequence: TGTGCCAGTAGTGAGGTGAACGGAAACACCATATATTTT. Residues: CASSEVNGNTIYF. The chain has TRBV19 and TRBJ1-3; D not resolved. The CDR3 totals 13 residues. The V end lost 5 bases, the J end lost 4 bases, and 9 bases lay between the germline ends. Per the germline V gene, CDR1 is LNHDA and CDR2 is SQIVND (reference sequence). The full variable domain, completed using reference TRBV19 and TRBJ1-3, is DGGITQSPKYLFRKEGQNVTLSCEQNLNHDAMYWYRQDPGQGLRLIYYSQIVNDFQKGDIAEGYSVSREKKESFPLTVTSAQKNPTAFYLCASSEVNGNTIYFGEGSWLTVV.

Many counts were recorded for this clonotype. The chain is built from TRBV30 and TRBJ2-5; tentatively, D is TRBD2 (6 bases). This CDR3 spans 12 amino acids. V lost 2 bases and J lost 5, with 9 bases in between. Germline V gene sequence: CDR1 GTSNPN, CDR2 SVGIG (reference sequence). Here the CDR3 reads CAWSPGRETQYF. The CDR3 DNA follows: TGTGCCTGGAGTCCAGGGAGGGAGACCCAGTACTTC. Full variable domain (rest looked up from reference TRBV30 and TRBJ2-5): SQTIHQWPATLVQPVGSPLSLECTVEGTSNPNLYWYRQAAGRGLQLLFYSVGIGQISSEVPQNLSASRPQDRQFILSSKKLLLSDSGFYLCAWSPGRETQYFGPGTRLLVL.

The chain is built from TRBV20-1 and TRBJ2-2; D remains unclear. Trimming removed 5 bases from V and 4 bases from J, with 11 bases in between. Germline loops: CDR1 DFQATT, CDR2 SNEGSKA (reference sequence). The CDR3 is made up of 13 amino acids. CDR3 loop: CSARATFTGELFF. DNA for the CDR3: TGCAGTGCTCGCGCGACATTCACCGGGGAGCTGTTTTTT.

This rearrangement joins TRBV28 to TRBJ1-5; weak D call: TRBD1 (5 bases). The CDR3 has 14 residues. Germline V lookup: CDR1 MDHEN, CDR2 SYDVKM. The V gene lost 5 bases and the J gene lost 3 bases, with 11 bases spanning the gap. DNA for the CDR3: TGTGCCAGCAGTCCTTTGGGGGTCAATCAGCCCCAGCATTTT. It is translated as CASSPLGVNQPQHF.

This clonotype showed up many times. The chain joins TRBV15 to TRBJ1-5; 8 bases agree with TRBD1. CDR3 size: 15 residues. CDR1 and CDR2 (germline): LNHNV, YYDKDF (reference sequence). J was trimmed by 4 bases and V by 0 bases; bases with no gene match: 2. CDR3 residues: CATSRDGQGNQPQHF. The CDR3 DNA reads as TGTGCCACCAGCAGAGATGGACAGGGAAATCAGCCCCAGCATTTT.

Ten or more counts support this clonotype. The rearrangement links TRBV6-1 to TRBJ1-5; tentative D call: TRBD1 (5 bases). The CDR3 spans 13 residues. Germline CDR1 reads MNHNS; CDR2 reads SASEGT. Trimming left V 8 bases short and J 3 bases short, with 11 bases between. In DNA, the CDR3 is TGTGCCAGCCTTACGGGGGTCAATCAGCCCCAGCATTTT. It translates to CASLTGVNQPQHF.

The V and J genes are TRBV15 and TRBJ2-7, with 7 bases fitting TRBD2. The V segment lost 3 bases and the J segment 1 base; nucleotides outside the gene matches: 6. CDR3 length: 15 amino acids. Germline-derived CDR1 and CDR2 are LNHNV and YYDKDF (reference sequence). The CDR3 spells CATSSEGGASYEQYF. CDR3 nucleotide sequence: TGTGCCACCAGCAGTGAGGGAGGGGCGTCCTACGAGCAGTACTTC.

This clonotype occurred many times. This chain joins TRBV20-1 and TRBJ1-1, with D maybe TRBD1 (5 bases). The CDR3 is made up of 13 amino acids. Per the germline V gene, CDR1 is DFQATT and CDR2 is SNEGSKA (reference sequence). Trimming shortened V by 5 bases and J by 0 bases, and 10 bases separated the two germline ends. The CDR3 nucleotides are TGCAGTGCTGAGGGACGGATGAACACTGAAGCTTTCTTT. Encoded protein: CSAEGRMNTEAFF.

Ten or more counts support this clonotype. V and J are TRBV7-2 and TRBJ2-7; 9 bases are shared with TRBD2. This CDR3 region has 17 residues. J was trimmed by 0 bases and V by 0 bases; bases with no gene match: 6. Germline CDR1 is SGHTA and CDR2 is FQGNSA. The CDR3 bases are TGTGCCAGCAGCTTAGCGTGGACTAGCGACCCCTCCTACGAGCAGTACTTC. It yields the protein CASSLAWTSDPSYEQYF. Drawing the rest from reference TRBV7-2 and TRBJ2-7, the complete variable domain is GAGVSQSPSNKVTEKGKDVELRCDPISGHTALYWYRQSLGQGLEFLIYFQGNSAPDKSGLPSDRFSAERTGGSVSTLTIQRTQQEDSAVYLCASSLAWTSDPSYEQYFGPGTRLTVT.

The table lists this clonotype with a few counts. The genes are TRBV2 and TRBJ2-1; D perhaps matches TRBD2 (5 bases). Per germline, CDR1 SNHLY and CDR2 FYNNEI. There are 16 residues in the CDR3. The V end lost 7 bases, the J end lost 0 bases, and 16 bases lay between the germline ends. This CDR3 is CASTPGEGPSYNEQFF. In DNA form, the CDR3 reads TGTGCCAGCACCCCCGGCGAGGGCCCCTCCTACAATGAGCAGTTCTTC.

The sample holds a few counts of this clonotype. The chain is built from TRBV29-1 and TRBJ2-5; D may be TRBD2 (5 bases). CDR1 is SQVTM, CDR2 ANQGSEA, per germline. The CDR3 is 10 residues long. The chain's CDR3 is CSFGEETQYF. The CDR3, as DNA: TGCAGTTTCGGGGAAGAGACCCAGTACTTC.

This clonotype has a count of ten or more. The gene calls are TRBV2 and TRBJ2-7; 10 positions agree with TRBD2. This CDR3 is 15 amino acids long. J was trimmed by 2 bases and V by 6 bases; bases with no gene match: 7. Looked up from germline, CDR1 is SNHLY and CDR2 is FYNNEI. The CDR3 is CASSRGTSVAYEQYF. The CDR3 region has the DNA TGTGCCAGCAGCCGTGGGACTAGCGTGGCCTACGAGCAGTACTTC.

This clonotype has ten or more counts. The chain joins TRBV7-8 to TRBJ2-7, with D hard to call. V lost 0 bases and J 1 base, leaving 4 bases between the germline ends. The V gene's germline CDR1 is SGHVS and CDR2 FQNEAQ. The length of the CDR3 is 13 residues. CDR3 nucleotides: TGTGCCAGCAGCTTAGCGGTGTCCTACGAGCAGTACTTC. It encodes CASSLAVSYEQYF.

The table lists this clonotype with many counts. V usage is TRBV6-6 and J usage is TRBJ1-1; D perhaps matches TRBD1 (5 bases). Germline V gene lookup returns CDR1 MNHNY and CDR2 SVGAGI (reference sequence). The germline V and J ends were trimmed by 2 bases and 1 base, with 11 bases remaining between them. This CDR3 has 15 residues. CDR3 DNA sequence: TGTGCCAGCAGTTACGGGGGAACAGGGAACACTGAAGCTTTCTTT. This translates into CASSYGGTGNTEAFF.

This clonotype was counted many times. CDR3 sequence reads: CASSQALGGRTGELFF. CDR3 nucleotide sequence: TGTGCCAGCAGCCAAGCCCTGGGGGGGCGGACCGGGGAGCTGTTTTTT. The rearrangement links TRBV3-1 to TRBJ2-2; D is possibly TRBD2 (7 bases). CDR1 and CDR2 from the germline V gene are LGHDT and YNNKEL (reference sequence). This CDR3 has 16 residues. The germline V and J ends were trimmed by 1 base and 5 bases, with 14 bases remaining between them.

This clonotype was picked up many times. This chain uses TRBV25-1 with TRBJ2-7; tentative D call: TRBD2 (6 bases). V lost 3 bases to trimming and J lost 3 bases, with 15 bases between them. This CDR3 has 15 amino acids. The germline V gene has CDR1 MGHDK and CDR2 SYGVNS. In nucleotides, the CDR3 is TGTGCCAGCAGTGATAGCGGAAGAGCTAACTACGAGCAGTACTTC. Residues: CASSDSGRANYEQYF.

The table lists this clonotype with many counts. The chain has TRBV24-1 and TRBJ1-5; 9 bases map to TRBD1. Germline V gives CDR1 KGHDR, CDR2 SFDVKD. CDR3 length: 16 residues. J was trimmed by 1 base and V by 2 bases; bases with no gene match: 2. The CDR3 protein is CATSDSGTGSNQPQHF. The CDR3, as DNA: TGTGCCACCAGTGATTCCGGGACAGGGAGCAATCAGCCCCAGCATTTT.

This clonotype was counted at least ten times. The V gene is TRBV6-6, the J gene TRBJ1-1; the match to TRBD1 covers 9 bases. The V and J ends lost 5 bases and 1 base, in that order; junction bases with no gene match: 17. CDR3 length: 19 amino acids. The germline V gene has CDR1 MNHNY and CDR2 SVGAGI (reference sequence). The CDR3 bases are TGTGCCAGCAGTCTGGGACAGGGCCGGGGACTGGGGGAGAACACTGAAGCTTTCTTT. Protein sequence: CASSLGQGRGLGENTEAFF.

This clonotype was detected ten times or more. The chain is built from TRBV5-1 and TRBJ1-1, with D maybe TRBD1 (6 bases). Trimming took 0 bases from V and 1 from J, leaving 10 bases between them. The CDR3 spans 15 residues. Germline loops: CDR1 SGHRS, CDR2 YFSETQ. CDR3 sequence (DNA): TGCGCCAGCAGCTTGGAAGACAGGAGGAACACTGAAGCTTTCTTT. Amino acids: CASSLEDRRNTEAFF. The full variable domain, in which reference TRBV5-1 and TRBJ1-1 provide the parts outside the CDR3, is KAGVTQTPRYLIKTRGQQVTLSCSPISGHRSVSWYQQTPGQGLQFLFEYFSETQRNKGNFPGRFSGRQFSNSRSEMNVSTLELGDSALYLCASSLEDRRNTEAFFGQGTRLTVV.

This chain uses TRBV6-2 or TRBV6-3 with TRBJ2-7; TRBD1 matches 7 bases. The germline V gene encodes CDR1 MNHEY and CDR2 SVGEGT. Trimming removed 4 bases from V and 3 bases from J; junction bases left unmatched: 6. This CDR3 has 14 amino acids. This CDR3 is CASSFGQVRYEQYF. CDR3 DNA sequence: TGTGCCAGCAGTTTCGGACAGGTTCGCTACGAGCAGTACTTC.